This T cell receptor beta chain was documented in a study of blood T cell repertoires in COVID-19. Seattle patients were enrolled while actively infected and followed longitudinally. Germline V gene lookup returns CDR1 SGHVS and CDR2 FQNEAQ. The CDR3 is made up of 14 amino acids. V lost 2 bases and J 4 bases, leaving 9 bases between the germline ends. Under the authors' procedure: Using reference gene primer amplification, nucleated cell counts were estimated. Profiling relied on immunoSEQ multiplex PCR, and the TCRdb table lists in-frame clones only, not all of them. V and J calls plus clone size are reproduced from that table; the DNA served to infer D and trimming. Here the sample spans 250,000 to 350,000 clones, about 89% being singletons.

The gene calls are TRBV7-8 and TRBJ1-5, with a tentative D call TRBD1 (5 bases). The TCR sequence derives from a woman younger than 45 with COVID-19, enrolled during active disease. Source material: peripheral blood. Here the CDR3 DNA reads TGTGCCAGCAGCTTAAGACAGTTGAATCAGCCCCAGCATTTT. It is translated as CASSLRQLNQPQHF.